A selection of T cell receptor beta chains follows, all from one sample in a study of technical replicates of blood from a few donors. Assay: immunoSEQ multiplex PCR; the TCRdb copy retains only in-frame clones and omits some. Of about 97,000 clones listed, approximately 95% are singletons. The specimen sequenced was T cells isolated from PBMCs. The receptors were sampled from a human donor in good health. Both conserved end residues are part of each CDR3. The D gene is left open where the match is weak. Where a row states a size, it is once, few, many or the class of an expanded clone; other rows omit it.

clone_size | d_call | cdr3_length | j_call | v_call | cdr3_aa | cdr3_nt
- | TRBD2 | 15 | TRBJ2-1 | TRBV4-2 | CASWGTSGSVDEQFF | TGTGCCAGCTGGGGGACTAGCGGGAGTGTTGATGAGCAGTTCTTC
few | TRBD1 | 12 | TRBJ1-1 | TRBV6-6 | CASSGQATEAFF | TGTGCCAGCAGTGGACAGGCCACTGAAGCTTTCTTT
few | - | 14 | TRBJ2-2 | TRBV6-1 | CASSRDRYPGELFF | TGTGCCAGCAGTCGCGACAGGTACCCCGGGGAGCTGTTTTTT
- | - | 16 | TRBJ2-1 | TRBV9 | CASSVGSGRNHNEQFF | TGTGCCAGCAGCGTAGGTTCCGGGAGAAATCACAATGAGCAGTTCTTC
once | TRBD2 | 15 | TRBJ2-3 | TRBV7-2 | CASSPGLAGGNTQYF | TGTGCCAGCAGCCCGGGACTAGCGGGAGGCAATACGCAGTATTTT
- | TRBD1 | 14 | TRBJ2-5 | TRBV28 | CASSARTGKETQYF | TGTGCCAGCAGCGCGAGGACAGGGAAAGAGACCCAGTACTTC
- | - | 16 | TRBJ2-7 | TRBV28 | CASSLLNLGLDYEQYF | TGTGCCAGCAGTCTACTAAACCTGGGACTTGACTACGAGCAGTACTTC
- | TRBD2 | 16 | TRBJ2-3 | TRBV5-6 | CASSYLAGYDTDTQYF | TGTGCCAGCAGCTATCTAGCGGGTTATGACACAGATACGCAGTATTTT
- | - | 15 | TRBJ2-5 | TRBV6-6 | CASSYSGGAGETQYF | TGTGCCAGCAGTTACTCCGGAGGGGCTGGCGAGACCCAGTACTTC
- | - | 18 | TRBJ2-2 | TRBV7-6 | CASSLNEVIGGDTGELFF | TGTGCCAGCAGCTTAAATGAGGTTATAGGGGGGGACACCGGGGAGCTGTTTTTT
- | - | 14 | TRBJ1-1 | TRBV5-1 | CASINIYESTEAFF | TGCGCCAGCATAAATATCTACGAGTCCACTGAAGCTTTCTTT
once | TRBD2 | 15 | TRBJ2-5 | TRBV7-9 | CASSSQLAGVETQYF | TGTGCCAGCAGCTCTCAACTAGCGGGAGTTGAGACCCAGTACTTC